The source of this T cell receptor beta chain is a study of T cells in Graves' hyperthyroidism and ophthalmopathy. This clonotype was seen at least ten times. The V end was cut by 5 bases, the J end by 4 bases, with 15 bases between. The germline V gene encodes CDR1 SGHTA and CDR2 FQGNSA. This CDR3 comprises 14 residues. Amplified TCR beta CDR3 regions derived from RNA transcripts. A first-round RT-PCR of the TCR CDR3 used the HTBI primer set. TCRdb called the multiplex PCR reads again in MiXCR, with one record for every CDR3 protein. The table shows under 200,000 distinct CDR3 sequences, with less than 10% occurring only once.

The V call is TRBV7-2, the J call TRBJ2-7, with D possibly TRBD1 on 6 matching bases. The sequencing input was blood. The sequence was collected from a woman aged 18 to 35 with Graves' hyperthyroidism that later progressed to Graves' ophthalmopathy. CDR3 DNA sequence: TGTGCCAGCAGCACGGGGTGGGGGCCTTACGAGCAGTACTTC. It encodes CASSTGWGPYEQYF.